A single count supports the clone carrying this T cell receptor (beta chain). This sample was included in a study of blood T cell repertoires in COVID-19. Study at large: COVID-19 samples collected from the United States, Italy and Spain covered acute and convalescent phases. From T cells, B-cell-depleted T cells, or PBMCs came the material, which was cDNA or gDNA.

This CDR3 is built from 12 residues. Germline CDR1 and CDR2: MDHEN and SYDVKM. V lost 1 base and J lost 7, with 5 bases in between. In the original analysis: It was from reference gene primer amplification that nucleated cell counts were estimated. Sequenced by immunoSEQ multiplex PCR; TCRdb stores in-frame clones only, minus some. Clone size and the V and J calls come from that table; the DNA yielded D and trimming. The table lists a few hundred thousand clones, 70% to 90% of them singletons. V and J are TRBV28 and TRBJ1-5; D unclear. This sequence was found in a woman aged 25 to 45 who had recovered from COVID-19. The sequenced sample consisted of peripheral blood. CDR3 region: CASSLLEQPQHF. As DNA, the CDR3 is TGTGCCAGCAGTTTATTAGAACAGCCCCAGCATTTT.